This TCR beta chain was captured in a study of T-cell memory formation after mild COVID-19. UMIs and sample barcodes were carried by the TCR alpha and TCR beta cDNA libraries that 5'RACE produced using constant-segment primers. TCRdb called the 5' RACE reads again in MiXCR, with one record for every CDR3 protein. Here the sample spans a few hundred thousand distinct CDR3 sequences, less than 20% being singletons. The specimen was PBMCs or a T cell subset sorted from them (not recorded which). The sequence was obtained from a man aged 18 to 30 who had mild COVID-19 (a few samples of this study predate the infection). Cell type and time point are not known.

CDR3 sequence (DNA): TGTGCCAGCAGCCCCTCCGACCGAAGCTCCTACAATGAGCAGTTCTTC. Its translation is CASSPSDRSSYNEQFF. The chain employs TRBV4-2 and TRBJ2-1; no clear D. The CDR3 spans 16 residues. V gave up 4 bases and J gave up 0 bases, with 13 bases separating them. Germline values: CDR1 LGHNA, CDR2 YNFKEQ.